What follows are 18 T cell receptor beta chains derived from one specimen sequenced in a study of PD-L1 blockade in urothelial cancer (dated by TCRdb to the late 2010s). Receptor libraries were prepared by the immunoSEQ multiplex PCR assay. TCRdb re-hosts the immuneACCESS table, in-frame sequences only. Its copies lack some clones; in the studies checked, an unresolved V gene accounts for under half of them, and the cause for the rest is not known. In this sample the table shows some 30,000 clones, 87% of which occur a single time. The top ten hold under 4.5% of the sample. Material: PBMCs, obtained around atezolizumab (anti-PD-L1) treatment. These receptors came from a middle-aged man with urothelial cancer.

The V gene is TRBV5-4, the J gene TRBJ2-3, with TRBD1 matching over 7 bases. The germline CDR1 and CDR2 sequences are SGHNT and YYREEE (reference sequence). V trimming: 5 bases; J trimming: 0 bases; junction bases outside the gene matches: 9. This CDR3 is built from 16 residues. The CDR3 reads CASRGGQFPSTDTQYF. CDR3 sequence (DNA): TGTGCCAGCAGAGGGGGACAGTTTCCTAGCACAGATACGCAGTATTTT.

The V and J genes are TRBV11-3 and TRBJ2-7; TRBD2 aligns across 9 bases. This CDR3 is built from 15 residues. Germline-derived CDR1 and CDR2 are SGHNT and YENEEA. After removal of 3 bases from V and 3 bases from J, the junction contained 6 bases not matched to a gene. This CDR3 reads CASSFASGILYEQYF. The CDR3 DNA reads as TGTGCCAGCAGCTTTGCTAGCGGGATCCTCTACGAGCAGTACTTC.

V gene TRBV27 combines with J gene TRBJ2-3, with 9 positions matching TRBD2. J was trimmed by 4 bases and V by 6 bases; bases with no gene match: 20. The CDR3 consists of 19 residues. Germline loops: CDR1 MNHEY, CDR2 SMNVEV (reference sequence). CDR3 nucleotide sequence: TGTGCCAGCAGACTCAAAAAACATCTAGCGGGGAAGACTTCAGATACGCAGTATTTT. It codes for CASRLKKHLAGKTSDTQYF.

The genes are TRBV11-2 and TRBJ2-1; the match to TRBD2 covers 7 bases. V trimming: 5 bases; J trimming: 4 bases; junction bases outside the gene matches: 14. Germline V gene data show CDR1 as SGHAT and CDR2 as FQNNGV. The CDR3 runs 17 residues. The CDR3, as DNA: TGTGCCAGCAGCCAAGGGTACGTAACTAGCGAGTACAATGAGCAGTTCTTC. This encodes CASSQGYVTSEYNEQFF.

This chain links TRBV19 with TRBJ2-7; D uncertain. CDR1 is LNHDA and CDR2 is SQIVND in the germline V gene (reference sequence). V was shortened by 7 bases and J by 2 bases, with 12 bases between the two germline ends. CDR3 length equals 13 residues. For the CDR3, the DNA is TGTGCCAGTACAGAGACAATAGCCTACGAGCAGTACTTC. Translating gives CASTETIAYEQYF.

This clone was observed a handful of times. The genes are TRBV27 and TRBJ1-2; TRBD1 agrees at 11 bases. The CDR3 has 12 amino acids. Germline CDR1 reads MNHEY; CDR2 reads SMNVEV (reference sequence). This CDR3 reads CASGTGGGGYTF. The CDR3 coding sequence is TGTGCATCCGGGACAGGGGGAGGTGGCTACACCTTC.

The chain recombines TRBV4-1 with TRBJ2-7; D remains ambiguous. Between the trimmed V and J ends, which lost 0 bases and 0 bases, there was a span of 6 bases. Per the germline V gene, CDR1 is MGHRA and CDR2 is YSYEKL. The CDR3 consists of 14 residues. This CDR3 is CASSQDGNSYEQYF. CDR3 nucleotides: TGCGCCAGCAGCCAAGATGGCAACTCCTACGAGCAGTACTTC.

The V gene is TRBV29-1, the J gene TRBJ2-5; possibly TRBD2 for D (8 bases). Trimming removed 5 bases at V and 9 bases at J, with 19 bases between. Germline-derived CDR1 and CDR2 are SQVTM and ANQGSEA. The CDR3 totals 13 residues. DNA for the CDR3: TGCAGCGTTCGCGGACAGGACGGGGGGGCCCAGTACTTC. Protein: CSVRGQDGGAQYF.

The V and J genes are TRBV7-9 and TRBJ2-7, with TRBD2 matching over 7 bases. The germline V gene encodes CDR1 SEHNR and CDR2 FQNEAQ (reference sequence). V was clipped by 1 base and J by 7 bases; unmatched bases: 7. The CDR3 sequence is 14 residues long. The CDR3 DNA reads as TGTGCCAGCAGCTTAGTGGGAGGGGTGAGAGAGCAGTACTTC. As protein: CASSLVGGVREQYF. The complete variable domain, with remaining parts taken from reference TRBV7-9 and TRBJ2-7, reads DTGVSQNPRHKITKRGQNVTFRCDPISEHNRLYWYRQTLGQGPEFLTYFQNEAQLEKSRLLSDRFSAERPKGSFSTLEIQRTEQGDSAMYLCASSLVGGVREQYFGPGTRLTVT.

The chain joins TRBV7-8 to TRBJ2-1; tentative D call: TRBD2 (5 bases). The germline V and J ends were trimmed by 5 bases and 7 bases, with 18 bases remaining between them. The germline V gene encodes CDR1 SGHVS and CDR2 FQNEAQ. The CDR3 is made up of 15 amino acids. CDR3 residues: CASSLQRLRENEQFF. CDR3 DNA sequence: TGTGCCAGCAGCCTCCAACGATTGAGGGAGAATGAGCAGTTCTTC. Full variable domain (rest looked up from reference TRBV7-8 and TRBJ2-1): GAGVSQSPRYKVAKRGQDVALRCDPISGHVSLFWYQQALGQGPEFLTYFQNEAQLDKSGLPSDRFFAERPEGSVSTLKIQRTQQEDSAVYLCASSLQRLRENEQFFGPGTRLTVL.

The chain links TRBV27 to TRBJ2-3; a weak D match, TRBD1 (6 bases). V was trimmed by 3 bases and J by 1 base, leaving 11 bases between them. CDR1 and CDR2 from the germline V gene are MNHEY and SMNVEV (reference sequence). The CDR3 is made up of 15 amino acids. The CDR3 sequence: CASSFSRGGTDTQYF. The CDR3 DNA reads as TGTGCCAGCAGTTTCTCCAGGGGAGGCACAGATACGCAGTATTTT.

The chain has TRBV5-6 and TRBJ2-7, with D uncertain. The length of the CDR3 is 13 residues. Germline V gene data show CDR1 as SGHDT and CDR2 as YYEEEE. The germline V and J ends were trimmed by 4 bases and 6 bases, with 14 bases remaining between them. The CDR3 coding sequence is TGTGCCAGCAGCCTACCGCGACTCGGCGAGCAGTACTTC. It translates to CASSLPRLGEQYF.

This chain links TRBV5-1 with TRBJ1-3, with TRBD1 matching 9 bases. The CDR3 length is 15 residues. V dropped 5 bases and J dropped 2; count of bases not matched to a gene: 5. Germline V gives CDR1 SGHRS, CDR2 YFSETQ. The CDR3 nucleotides read TGCGCCAGCAGAAGGACAGGGGAGGCTGGAAACACCATATATTTT. Translated, it gives CASRRTGEAGNTIYF.

J is TRBJ1-5 and V is TRBV7-2; maybe TRBD1 (5 bases). Trimming cost V 7 bases and J 6 bases, with 16 bases left between them. This CDR3 has 14 amino acids. Germline CDR1 SGHTA, CDR2 FQGNSA. The CDR3 DNA follows: TGTGCCAGCAACCCTGCCGGGGGTAGTCAGCCCCAGCATTTT. This sequence encodes CASNPAGGSQPQHF.

This clone was counted only a few times. J is TRBJ1-2 and V is TRBV7-8, with D possibly TRBD1 on 5 matching bases. This CDR3 has 14 amino acids. Germline V gene lookup returns CDR1 SGHVS and CDR2 FQNEAQ. V was trimmed by 5 bases and J by 8 bases, leaving 18 bases between them. The CDR3 DNA follows: TGTGCCAGCAGCGAGTCGACAGTAGAAATCGGCTACACCTTC. Translation: CASSESTVEIGYTF. Complete variable domain (other parts from reference TRBV7-8 and TRBJ1-2): GAGVSQSPRYKVAKRGQDVALRCDPISGHVSLFWYQQALGQGPEFLTYFQNEAQLDKSGLPSDRFFAERPEGSVSTLKIQRTQQEDSAVYLCASSESTVEIGYTFGSGTRLTVV.

The table lists this clone with a few counts. The rearrangement uses TRBV27 and TRBJ1-2; weak D call: TRBD1 (6 bases). The CDR3 spans 14 residues. The germline CDR1 and CDR2 sequences are MNHEY and SMNVEV (reference sequence). Trimming shortened V by 3 bases and J by 11 bases, and 19 bases separated the two germline ends. The CDR3 protein is CASSFRRDAGDYTF. The CDR3 DNA is TGTGCCAGCAGTTTCCGACGGGACGCAGGGGATTACACCTTC.

The rearrangement links TRBV5-4 to TRBJ2-2, with no clear D. V gave up 0 bases and J gave up 4 bases, with 4 bases separating them. Germline V CDR1 and CDR2: SGHNT, YYREEE (reference sequence). The CDR3 contains 13 residues. The CDR3 coding sequence is TGTGCCAGCAGCTTGGTCGGCACCGGGGAGCTGTTTTTT. It codes for CASSLVGTGELFF.

V is TRBV2 and J is TRBJ1-2; D uncertain. The CDR3 is 15 amino acids. V gave up 6 bases and J gave up 3 bases, with 17 bases separating them. Germline CDR1 is SNHLY and CDR2 is FYNNEI. DNA of the CDR3: TGTGCCAGCAGGACCGGGTCTCGCTCGCACTATGGCTACACCTTC. Protein: CASRTGSRSHYGYTF.